This T cell receptor beta chain was captured in a study of cytotoxic CD8 clonotypes in ibrutinib-treated CLL. V was cut by 3 bases and J by 7 bases, with 14 bases left in between. The CDR3 runs 15 residues. From germline, CDR1 is SGHRS and CDR2 YFSETQ. Sequenced by immunoSEQ multiplex PCR; TCRdb stores in-frame clones only, minus some. Here the sample spans about 63,000 clones, approximately 62% being singletons. The sequence derives from a human donor with chronic lymphocytic leukemia. The chain is built from TRBV5-1 and TRBJ1-6; the D is unclear. The specimen was PBMCs, collected after 12 months of ibrutinib treatment. This chain's CDR3 is CASSSAGLGNSPLHF. For the CDR3, the DNA is TGCGCCAGCAGCTCCGCGGGCTTAGGGAATTCACCCCTCCACTTT.